Listed below are T cell receptor beta chains from one sample, sequenced in a study of CD8+ T cells in alopecia areata. Clones were read by immunoSEQ multiplex PCR, and TCRdb kept only the in-frame ones, dropping some. The profile shows some 200,000 clones, 50% to 60% of them singletons. Sequences were derived from CD4+ T cells sorted from blood, sampled at week 4, from a patient treated with tofacitinib. Every receptor here comes from a human donor with alopecia areata. The CDR3 runs from the conserved cysteine through the conserved F or W. A D gene is named only where the DNA matches it firmly. Expanded clones get a size class; other rows say once, few or many, or leave the size out.

V: TRBV29-1
J: TRBJ2-3
D: NA
size: NA
DNA: TGCAGCGTTACTGGCGGGACGGGGAGCACAGATACGCAGTATTTT
CDR3: CSVTGGTGSTDTQYF

V: TRBV30
J: TRBJ1-2
D: TRBD1
size: few
DNA: TGTGCCTGGCAACCTCCACCCGGGACAGGGTCAAGCTACACCTTC
CDR3: CAWQPPPGTGSSYTF

V: TRBV5-1
J: TRBJ2-7
D: TRBD1
size: NA
DNA: TGCGCCAGCAGCTTGAACAGGGGCCCTCCTGAGCAGTACTTC
CDR3: CASSLNRGPPEQYF

V: TRBV29-1
J: TRBJ2-7
D: NA
size: few
DNA: TGCAGCGTTGGTGTTGGCTCCTACGAGCAGTACTTC
CDR3: CSVGVGSYEQYF

V: TRBV7-2
J: TRBJ2-5
D: TRBD2
size: NA
DNA: TGTGCCAGCAGCTTAAGTGTGACTAGCGGGGGGGCCCGGAGAGAGACCCAGTACTTC
CDR3: CASSLSVTSGGARRETQYF

V: TRBV25-1
J: TRBJ1-2
D: NA
size: NA
DNA: TGTGCCAGCAGTGGGCCGGGGGGGAGTGGCTACACCTTC
CDR3: CASSGPGGSGYTF

V: TRBV5-1
J: TRBJ1-1
D: NA
size: NA
DNA: TGCGCCAGCAGCAACATTGTGGGACCCAACACTGAAGCTTTCTTT
CDR3: CASSNIVGPNTEAFF

V: TRBV11-2
J: TRBJ1-2
D: TRBD1
size: once
DNA: TGTGCCAGCAGCCAGGGACAGGGTGGGGACCTGTACGGCTACACCTTC
CDR3: CASSQGQGGDLYGYTF

V: TRBV30
J: TRBJ1-6
D: NA
size: once
DNA: TGTGCCTGGAATCTAGGTCAGAATTATTCACCCCTCCACTTT
CDR3: CAWNLGQNYSPLHF

V: TRBV4-2
J: TRBJ1-1
D: NA
size: few
DNA: TGTGCCAGCAGCCAAGAGGACAGCCTGAACACTGAAGCTTTCTTT
CDR3: CASSQEDSLNTEAFF

V: TRBV4-3
J: TRBJ2-5
D: NA
size: NA
DNA: TGCGCCAGCAGCCAAGAATTTATGGGGAGCCAAGAGACCCAGTACTTC
CDR3: CASSQEFMGSQETQYF

V: TRBV4-3
J: TRBJ2-7
D: TRBD1
size: few
DNA: TGCGCCAGCAGCCACCGGGACAGGGACCGCTCCGGTGGCTACGAGCAGTACTTC
CDR3: CASSHRDRDRSGGYEQYF

V: TRBV10-3
J: TRBJ1-2
D: NA
size: few
DNA: TGTGCCATCAGTGAGTCGTATGAGGGGTATGGCTACACCTTC
CDR3: CAISESYEGYGYTF

V: TRBV7-6
J: TRBJ2-1
D: NA
size: NA
DNA: TGTGCCAGCAGCTTAGCGTCGGTCGTTCTTACTAACGGGTCCGAGCAGTTCTTC
CDR3: CASSLASVVLTNGSEQFF

V: TRBV6-6
J: TRBJ1-6
D: TRBD1
size: NA
DNA: TGTGCCAGCAGAGGACAGGGGGATAATTCACCCCTCCACTTT
CDR3: CASRGQGDNSPLHF

V: TRBV15
J: TRBJ1-1
D: NA
size: few
DNA: TGTGCCACTGCTGGCCTGAGGGACACTGAAGCTTTCTTT
CDR3: CATAGLRDTEAFF

V: TRBV10-3
J: TRBJ1-2
D: NA
size: NA
DNA: TGTGCCATCAGTGAGTCGAAGAGTCTTGGCTACACCTTC
CDR3: CAISESKSLGYTF

V: TRBV9
J: TRBJ1-1
D: NA
size: NA
DNA: TGTGCCAGCAGCGTCATAATGAACACTGAAGCTTTCTTT
CDR3: CASSVIMNTEAFF

V: TRBV7-2
J: TRBJ1-2
D: NA
size: NA
DNA: TGTGCCAGCAGCTTCCGGGACCCCCGGGAGGGCTACACCTTC
CDR3: CASSFRDPREGYTF

V: TRBV4-3
J: TRBJ2-7
D: NA
size: NA
DNA: TGCGCCAGCAGCCTAGAGGTTTCATCCTACGAGCAGTACTTC
CDR3: CASSLEVSSYEQYF

V: TRBV7-2
J: TRBJ2-7
D: NA
size: NA
DNA: TGTGCCAGCAGCTTAGCGGGCACGGGGAAACCCTACGAGCAGTACTTC
CDR3: CASSLAGTGKPYEQYF

V: TRBV6-5
J: TRBJ2-5
D: NA
size: NA
DNA: TGTGCCAGCAGATCGACAGTAACCCAAGAGACCCAGTACTTC
CDR3: CASRSTVTQETQYF

V: TRBV2
J: TRBJ1-4
D: NA
size: few
DNA: TGTGCCAGCAGTGGGTTGGGGAATGAAAAACTGTTTTTT
CDR3: CASSGLGNEKLFF

V: TRBV25-1
J: TRBJ2-7
D: NA
size: NA
DNA: TGTGCCAGCAGTCAAGAGTACGAGCAGTACTTC
CDR3: CASSQEYEQYF

V: TRBV5-1
J: TRBJ2-6
D: NA
size: few
DNA: TGCGCCAGCAGACTAGACGGGGCTGGGGCCAACGTCCTGACTTTC
CDR3: CASRLDGAGANVLTF

V: TRBV14
J: TRBJ1-2
D: NA
size: NA
DNA: TGTGCCAGCAGCCCTCCTGTCCGGATTACTAACTATGGCTACACCTTC
CDR3: CASSPPVRITNYGYTF

V: TRBV25-1
J: TRBJ1-6
D: TRBD1
size: NA
DNA: TGTGCCAGCACCCAGGGGGCCCAAGGTTATTCACCCCTCCACTTT
CDR3: CASTQGAQGYSPLHF

V: TRBV28
J: TRBJ1-2
D: NA
size: few
DNA: TGTGCCAGCAGTTTATTCGTTGGGGGCTACACCTTC
CDR3: CASSLFVGGYTF

V: TRBV29-1
J: TRBJ1-1
D: NA
size: few
DNA: TGCAGCGTTGAAGTGGACGGAGCGAACACTGAAGCTTTCTTT
CDR3: CSVEVDGANTEAFF

V: TRBV7-9
J: TRBJ1-2
D: TRBD1
size: NA
DNA: TGTGCCAGCAGCTTTCAGGACAGGACATCTAACTATGGCTACACCTTC
CDR3: CASSFQDRTSNYGYTF

V: TRBV15
J: TRBJ1-2
D: NA
size: NA
DNA: TGTGCCACCAGCAGAGATACCTCGGGCTACACCTTC
CDR3: CATSRDTSGYTF

V: TRBV30
J: TRBJ2-2
D: NA
size: NA
DNA: TGTGCCTTGGGACATAAGAACACCGGGGAGCTGTTTTTT
CDR3: CALGHKNTGELFF